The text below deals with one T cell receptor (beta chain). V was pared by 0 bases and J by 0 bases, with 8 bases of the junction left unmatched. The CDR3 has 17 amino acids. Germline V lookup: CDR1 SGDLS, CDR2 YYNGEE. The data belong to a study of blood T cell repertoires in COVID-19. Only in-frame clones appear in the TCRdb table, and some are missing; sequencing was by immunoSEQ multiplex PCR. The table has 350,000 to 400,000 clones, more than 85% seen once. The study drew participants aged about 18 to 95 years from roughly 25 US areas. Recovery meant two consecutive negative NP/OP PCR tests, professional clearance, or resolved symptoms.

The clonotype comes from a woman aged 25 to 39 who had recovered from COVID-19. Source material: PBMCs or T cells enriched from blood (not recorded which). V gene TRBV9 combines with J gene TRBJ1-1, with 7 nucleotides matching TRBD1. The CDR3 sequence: CASSVGGPGTVNTEAFF. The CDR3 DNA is TGTGCCAGCAGCGTAGGGGGACCCGGGACAGTGAACACTGAAGCTTTCTTT.